Only a few counts were recorded for the clone carrying this T cell receptor (beta chain). These data originate in a study of tumor-infiltrating lymphocytes in primary liver carcinoma. Trimming took 3 bases from V and 5 from J, leaving 11 bases between them. There are 14 residues in the CDR3. Germline V gene lookup returns CDR1 SGHTA and CDR2 FQGNSA. For each extraction, RNA and DNA were obtained together from approximately 20-30 mg of unsorted bulk tissue. Patients were treatment-naive with chronic HBV infection. The researchers produced TCR beta cDNA from roughly 500 ng total RNA with a constant-region primer. Three rounds of nested multiplex PCR with slightly modified ARM-PCR produced TCR beta libraries. The first two PCR rounds, roughly 11 cycles each, used TRBV1-TRBV30 forward primers and a C-beta reverse primer. One entry per CDR3 protein, called by TCRdb with MiXCR from the multiplex PCR reads. The table includes 75,000 or so distinct CDR3 sequences, approximately 74% detected once.

Sequenced sample: liver tumor tissue from sampling region 4. Subset denoted: tumor region T4, right-lateral pole. This TCR derives from a man aged 40-49 years with primary liver carcinoma and hepatitis B virus infection. The chain combines TRBV7-2 with TRBJ1-5, with D perhaps TRBD1 (5 bases). CDR3 residues: CASSFFRVDQPQHF. CDR3 in DNA: TGTGCCAGCAGCTTTTTCAGGGTAGATCAGCCCCAGCATTTT.